This T cell receptor (beta chain) came from a study of cytomegalovirus exposure and HLA in healthy donors. The PCR ran on 60 Vbeta and 13 Jbeta primers. Clones were sequenced by immunoSEQ multiplex PCR, and TCRdb holds only the in-frame ones, with some missing. In the table there are roughly 130,000 clones, around 65% of which are singletons. Trimming took 5 bases from V and 8 from J, leaving 18 bases between them. Germline V lookup: CDR1 SGHTA, CDR2 FQGNSA. This CDR3 has 14 residues. The receptor's source is a male donor in good health and CMV-seronegative. Sequenced material: PBMCs. The genes are TRBV7-2 and TRBJ1-2; D is possibly TRBD1 (5 bases). CDR3 sequence (DNA): TGTGCCAGCAGCCCCGACAGAACAGCACGGGGCTACACCTTC. It codes for CASSPDRTARGYTF.